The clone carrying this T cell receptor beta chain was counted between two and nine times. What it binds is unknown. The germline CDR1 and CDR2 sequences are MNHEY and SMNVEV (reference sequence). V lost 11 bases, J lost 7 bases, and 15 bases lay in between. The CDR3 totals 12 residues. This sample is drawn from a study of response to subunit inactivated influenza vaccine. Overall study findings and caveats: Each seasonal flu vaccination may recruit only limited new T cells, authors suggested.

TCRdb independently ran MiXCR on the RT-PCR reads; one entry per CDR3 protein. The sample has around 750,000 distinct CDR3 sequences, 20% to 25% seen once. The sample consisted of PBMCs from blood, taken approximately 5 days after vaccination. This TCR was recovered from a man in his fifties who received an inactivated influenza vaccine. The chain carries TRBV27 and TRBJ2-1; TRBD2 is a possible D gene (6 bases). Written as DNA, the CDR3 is TGTGCCTGTGGACGGGGGAGGAATGAGCAGTTCTTC. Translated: CACGRGRNEQFF.